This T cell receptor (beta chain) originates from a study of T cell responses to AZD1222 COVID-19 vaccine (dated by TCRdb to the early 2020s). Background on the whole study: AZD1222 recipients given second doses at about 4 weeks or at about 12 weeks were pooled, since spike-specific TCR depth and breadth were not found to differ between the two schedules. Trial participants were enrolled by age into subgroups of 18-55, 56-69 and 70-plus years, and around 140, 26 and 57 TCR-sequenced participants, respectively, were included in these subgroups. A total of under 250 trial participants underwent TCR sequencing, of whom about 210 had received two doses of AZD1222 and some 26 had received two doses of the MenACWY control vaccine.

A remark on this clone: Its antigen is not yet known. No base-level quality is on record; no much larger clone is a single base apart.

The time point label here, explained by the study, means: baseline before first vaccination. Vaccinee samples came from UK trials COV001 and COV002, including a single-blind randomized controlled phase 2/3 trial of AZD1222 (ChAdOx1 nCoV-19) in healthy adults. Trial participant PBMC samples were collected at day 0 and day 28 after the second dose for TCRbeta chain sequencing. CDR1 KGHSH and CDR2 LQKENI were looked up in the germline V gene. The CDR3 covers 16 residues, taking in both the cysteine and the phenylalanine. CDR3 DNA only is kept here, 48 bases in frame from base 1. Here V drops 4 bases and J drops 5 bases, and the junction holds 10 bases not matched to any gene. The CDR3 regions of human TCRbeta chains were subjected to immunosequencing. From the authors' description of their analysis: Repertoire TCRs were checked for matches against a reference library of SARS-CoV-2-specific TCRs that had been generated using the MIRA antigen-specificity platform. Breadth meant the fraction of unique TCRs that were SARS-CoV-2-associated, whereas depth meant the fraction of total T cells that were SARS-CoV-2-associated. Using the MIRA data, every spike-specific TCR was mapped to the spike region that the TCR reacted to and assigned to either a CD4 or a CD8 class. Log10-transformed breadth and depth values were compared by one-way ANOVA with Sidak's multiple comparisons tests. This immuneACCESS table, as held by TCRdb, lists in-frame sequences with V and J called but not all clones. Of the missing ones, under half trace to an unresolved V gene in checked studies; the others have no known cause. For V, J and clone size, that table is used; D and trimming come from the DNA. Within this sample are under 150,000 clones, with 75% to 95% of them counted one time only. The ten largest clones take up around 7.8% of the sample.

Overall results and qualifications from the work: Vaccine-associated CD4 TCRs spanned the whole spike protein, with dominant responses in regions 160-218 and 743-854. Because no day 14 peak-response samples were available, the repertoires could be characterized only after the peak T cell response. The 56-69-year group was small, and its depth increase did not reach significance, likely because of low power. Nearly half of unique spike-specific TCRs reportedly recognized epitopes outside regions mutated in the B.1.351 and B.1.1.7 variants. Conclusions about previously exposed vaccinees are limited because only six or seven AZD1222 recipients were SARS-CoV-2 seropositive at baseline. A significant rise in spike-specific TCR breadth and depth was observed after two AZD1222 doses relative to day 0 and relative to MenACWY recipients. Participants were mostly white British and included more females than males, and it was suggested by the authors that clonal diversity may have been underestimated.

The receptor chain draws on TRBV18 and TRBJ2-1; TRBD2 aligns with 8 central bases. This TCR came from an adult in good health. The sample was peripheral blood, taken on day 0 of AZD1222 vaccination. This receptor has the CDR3 CASSLSGAGGHNEQFF. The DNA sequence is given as TGTGCCAGCTCACTCTCCGGGGCGGGAGGTCACAATGAGCAGTTCTTC.